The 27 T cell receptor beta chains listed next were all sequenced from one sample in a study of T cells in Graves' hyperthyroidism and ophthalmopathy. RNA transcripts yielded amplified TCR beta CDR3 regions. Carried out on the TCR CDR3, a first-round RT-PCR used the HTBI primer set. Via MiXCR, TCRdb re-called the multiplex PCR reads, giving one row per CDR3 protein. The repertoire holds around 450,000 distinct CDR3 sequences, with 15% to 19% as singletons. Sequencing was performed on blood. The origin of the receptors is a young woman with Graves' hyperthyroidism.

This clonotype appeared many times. The CDR3 loop is CASSLAKNWGDTGELFF. The CDR3 DNA reads TGTGCCAGCAGTTTAGCGAAGAACTGGGGCGACACCGGGGAGCTGTTTTTT. The chain uses TRBV12-3 or TRBV12-4 and TRBJ2-2, with a tentative D call TRBD1 (5 bases). This CDR3 contains 17 residues. Trimming shortened V by 0 bases and J by 3 bases, and 14 bases separated the two germline ends.

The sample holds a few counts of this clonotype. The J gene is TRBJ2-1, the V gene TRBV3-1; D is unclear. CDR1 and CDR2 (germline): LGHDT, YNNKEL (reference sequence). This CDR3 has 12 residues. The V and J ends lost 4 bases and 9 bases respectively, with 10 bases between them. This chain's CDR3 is CASSRQVGEQFF. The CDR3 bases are TGTGCCAGCAGCCGCCAGGTCGGTGAGCAGTTCTTC.

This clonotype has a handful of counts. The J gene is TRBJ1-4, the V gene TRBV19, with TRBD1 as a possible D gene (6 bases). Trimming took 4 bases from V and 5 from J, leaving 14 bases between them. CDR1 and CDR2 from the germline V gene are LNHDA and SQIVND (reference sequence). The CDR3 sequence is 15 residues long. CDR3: CASSTNRELNEKLFF. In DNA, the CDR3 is TGTGCCAGTAGTACAAACAGGGAATTAAATGAAAAACTGTTTTTT.

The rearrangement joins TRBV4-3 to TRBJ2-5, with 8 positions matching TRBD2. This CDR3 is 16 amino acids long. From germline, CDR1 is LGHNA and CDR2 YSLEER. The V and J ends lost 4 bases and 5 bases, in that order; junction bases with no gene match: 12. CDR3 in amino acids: CASSPDFRGGRETQYF. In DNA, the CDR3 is TGCGCCAGCAGCCCCGACTTCCGGGGGGGCCGGGAGACCCAGTACTTC.

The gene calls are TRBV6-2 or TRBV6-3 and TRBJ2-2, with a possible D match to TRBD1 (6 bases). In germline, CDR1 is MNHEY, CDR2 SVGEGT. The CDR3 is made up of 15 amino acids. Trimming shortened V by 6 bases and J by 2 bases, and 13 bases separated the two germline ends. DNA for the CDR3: TGTGCCAGCAGCCCATTGGACAGAAACACCGGGGAGCTGTTTTTT. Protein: CASSPLDRNTGELFF.

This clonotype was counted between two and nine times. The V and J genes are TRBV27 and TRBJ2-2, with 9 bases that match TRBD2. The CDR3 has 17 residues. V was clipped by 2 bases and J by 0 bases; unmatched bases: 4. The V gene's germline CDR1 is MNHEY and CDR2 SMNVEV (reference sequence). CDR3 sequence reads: CASSLGLAKTNTGELFF. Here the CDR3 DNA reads TGTGCCAGCAGTTTAGGACTAGCGAAAACGAACACCGGGGAGCTGTTTTTT.

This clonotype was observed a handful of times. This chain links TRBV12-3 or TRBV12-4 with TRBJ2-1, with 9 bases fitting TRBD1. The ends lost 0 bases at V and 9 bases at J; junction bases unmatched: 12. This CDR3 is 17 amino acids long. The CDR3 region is CASSLAETGGGGGEQFF. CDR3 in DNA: TGTGCCAGCAGTTTAGCGGAGACAGGGGGAGGTGGAGGTGAGCAGTTCTTC.

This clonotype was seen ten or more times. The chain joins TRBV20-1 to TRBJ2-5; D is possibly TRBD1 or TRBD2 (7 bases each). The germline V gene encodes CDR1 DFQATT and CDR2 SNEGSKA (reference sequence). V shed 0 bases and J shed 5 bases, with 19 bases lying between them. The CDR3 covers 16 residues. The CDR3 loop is CSARDIRGEGLETQYF. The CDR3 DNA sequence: TGCAGTGCTAGAGATATCAGGGGGGAGGGCCTGGAGACCCAGTACTTC.

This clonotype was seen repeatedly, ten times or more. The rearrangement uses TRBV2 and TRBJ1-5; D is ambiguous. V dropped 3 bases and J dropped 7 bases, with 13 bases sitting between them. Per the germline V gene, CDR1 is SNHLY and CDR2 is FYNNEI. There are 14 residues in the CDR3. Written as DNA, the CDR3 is TGTGCCAGCAGTGATGAGAGGTCCGTCCAGCCCCAGCATTTT. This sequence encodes CASSDERSVQPQHF.

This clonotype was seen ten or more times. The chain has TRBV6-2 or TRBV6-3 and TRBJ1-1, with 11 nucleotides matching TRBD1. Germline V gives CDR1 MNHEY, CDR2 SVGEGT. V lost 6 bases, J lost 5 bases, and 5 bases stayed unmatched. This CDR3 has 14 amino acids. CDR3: CASSQRDRGTEAFF. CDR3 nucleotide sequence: TGTGCCAGCAGCCAACGGGACAGGGGGACTGAAGCTTTCTTT.

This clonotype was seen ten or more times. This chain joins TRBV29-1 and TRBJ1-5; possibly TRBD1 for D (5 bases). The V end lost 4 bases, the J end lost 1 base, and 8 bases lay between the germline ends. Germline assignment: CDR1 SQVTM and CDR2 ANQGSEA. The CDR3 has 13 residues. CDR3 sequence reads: CSVVEGSNQPQHF. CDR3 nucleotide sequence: TGCAGCGTTGTGGAGGGGAGCAATCAGCCCCAGCATTTT.

Here the CDR3 reads CASSRSGKAGTEAFF. As DNA, the CDR3 is TGCGCCAGCAGCCGATCCGGGAAAGCTGGCACTGAAGCTTTCTTT. The chain combines TRBV5-1 with TRBJ1-1, with D uncertain. Germline CDR1 and CDR2: SGHRS and YFSETQ. The CDR3 loop spans 15 amino acids. The V end lost 4 bases, the J end lost 4 bases, and 17 bases lay between the germline ends.

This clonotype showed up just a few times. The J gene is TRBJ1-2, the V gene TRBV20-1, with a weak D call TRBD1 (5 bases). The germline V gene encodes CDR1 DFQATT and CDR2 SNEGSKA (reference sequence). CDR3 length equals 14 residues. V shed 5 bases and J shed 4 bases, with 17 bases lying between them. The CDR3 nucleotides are TGCAGTGCTGGGGACCTACTAAGAACCTATGGCTACACCTTC. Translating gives CSAGDLLRTYGYTF.

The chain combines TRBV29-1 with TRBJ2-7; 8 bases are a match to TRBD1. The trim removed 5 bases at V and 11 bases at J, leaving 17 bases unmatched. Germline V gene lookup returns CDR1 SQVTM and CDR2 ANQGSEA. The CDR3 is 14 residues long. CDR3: CSVWAHRGELKEYF. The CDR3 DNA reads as TGCAGCGTTTGGGCCCACAGGGGGGAACTAAAGGAGTACTTC.

CDR3 protein: CASSRPVQGMGEAFF. CDR3 bases: TGTGCCAGCAGTAGACCGGTACAGGGGATGGGTGAAGCTTTCTTT. The V and J genes are TRBV2 and TRBJ1-1; TRBD1 aligns across 7 bases. V gave up 5 bases and J gave up 7 bases; unmatched junction bases: 13. CDR3 length: 15 amino acids. Germline CDR1 SNHLY, CDR2 FYNNEI.

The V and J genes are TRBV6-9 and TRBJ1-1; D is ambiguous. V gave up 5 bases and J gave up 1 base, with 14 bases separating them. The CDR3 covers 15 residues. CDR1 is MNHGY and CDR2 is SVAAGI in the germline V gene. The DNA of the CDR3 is TGTGCCAGCAGTCACTCGAAGTCAGGGAACACTGAAGCTTTCTTT. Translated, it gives CASSHSKSGNTEAFF.

CDR3 residues: CASRIKINQASPLHF. The CDR3 nucleotides are TGTGCCAGCAGGATCAAGATCAACCAGGCTTCACCCCTCCACTTT. The chain joins TRBV6-2 or TRBV6-3 to TRBJ1-6; D not certain. Germline CDR1 and CDR2: MNHEY and SVGEGT. Trimming removed 6 bases from V and 9 bases from J, with 18 bases in between. The CDR3 totals 15 residues.

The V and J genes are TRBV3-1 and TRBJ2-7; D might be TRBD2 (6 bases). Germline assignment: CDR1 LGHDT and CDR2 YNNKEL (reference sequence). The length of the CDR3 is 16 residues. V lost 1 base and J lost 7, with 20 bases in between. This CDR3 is CASSQVSVAGREEQYF. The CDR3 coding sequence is TGTGCCAGCAGCCAAGTGAGCGTTGCGGGCCGGGAGGAGCAGTACTTC.

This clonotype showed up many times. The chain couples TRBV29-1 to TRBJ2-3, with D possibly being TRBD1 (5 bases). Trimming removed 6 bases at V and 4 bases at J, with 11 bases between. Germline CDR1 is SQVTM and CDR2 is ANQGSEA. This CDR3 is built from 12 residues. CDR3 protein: CSVRVTADTQYF. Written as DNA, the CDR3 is TGCAGCGTCAGGGTTACGGCAGATACGCAGTATTTT.

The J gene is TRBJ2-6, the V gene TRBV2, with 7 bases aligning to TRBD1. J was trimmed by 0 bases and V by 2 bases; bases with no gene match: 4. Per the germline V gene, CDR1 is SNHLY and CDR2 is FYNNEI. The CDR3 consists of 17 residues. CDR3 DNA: TGTGCCAGCAGTGAATATAGGGGGCGCTCTGGGGCCAACGTCCTGACTTTC. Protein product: CASSEYRGRSGANVLTF.

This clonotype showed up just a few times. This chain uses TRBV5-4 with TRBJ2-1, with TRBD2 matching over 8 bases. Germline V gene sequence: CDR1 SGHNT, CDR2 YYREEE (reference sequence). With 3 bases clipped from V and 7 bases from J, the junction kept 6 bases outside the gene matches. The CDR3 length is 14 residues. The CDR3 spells CASSSPGGGNEQFF. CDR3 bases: TGTGCCAGCAGCTCCCCCGGGGGGGGAAATGAGCAGTTCTTC.

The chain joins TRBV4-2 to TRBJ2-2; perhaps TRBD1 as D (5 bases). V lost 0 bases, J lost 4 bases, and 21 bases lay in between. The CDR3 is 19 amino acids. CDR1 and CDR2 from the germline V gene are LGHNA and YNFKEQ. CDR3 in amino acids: CASSQEGRDWGPTTGELFF. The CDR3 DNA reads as TGTGCCAGCAGCCAAGAGGGGCGAGACTGGGGCCCAACCACCGGGGAGCTGTTTTTT.

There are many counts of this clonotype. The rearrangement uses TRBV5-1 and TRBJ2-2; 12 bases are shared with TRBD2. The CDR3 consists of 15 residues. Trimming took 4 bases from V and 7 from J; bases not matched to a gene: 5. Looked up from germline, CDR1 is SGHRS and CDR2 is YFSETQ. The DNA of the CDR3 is TGCGCCAGCAGCACGCCGGGACTAGCGGGCGGGGAGCTGTTTTTT. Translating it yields CASSTPGLAGGELFF.

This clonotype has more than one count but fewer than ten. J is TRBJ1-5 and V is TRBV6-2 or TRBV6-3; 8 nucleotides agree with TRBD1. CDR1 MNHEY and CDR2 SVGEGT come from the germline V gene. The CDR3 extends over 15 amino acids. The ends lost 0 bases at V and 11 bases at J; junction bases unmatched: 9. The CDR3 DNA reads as TGTGCCAGCAGTTACTCGACAGGGGTCAAGGTCGCCCAGCATTTT. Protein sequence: CASSYSTGVKVAQHF.

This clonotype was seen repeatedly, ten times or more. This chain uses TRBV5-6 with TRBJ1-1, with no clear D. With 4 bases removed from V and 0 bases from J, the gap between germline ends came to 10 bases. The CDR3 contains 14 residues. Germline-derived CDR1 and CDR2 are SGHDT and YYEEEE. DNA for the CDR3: TGTGCCAGCAGCCTGCCGAGCCTGAACACTGAAGCTTTCTTT. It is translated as CASSLPSLNTEAFF. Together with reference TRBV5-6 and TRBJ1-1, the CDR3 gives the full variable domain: DAGVTQSPTHLIKTRGQQVTLRCSPKSGHDTVSWYQQALGQGPQFIFQYYEEEERQRGNFPDRFSGHQFPNYSSELNVNALLLGDSALYLCASSLPSLNTEAFFGQGTRLTVV.

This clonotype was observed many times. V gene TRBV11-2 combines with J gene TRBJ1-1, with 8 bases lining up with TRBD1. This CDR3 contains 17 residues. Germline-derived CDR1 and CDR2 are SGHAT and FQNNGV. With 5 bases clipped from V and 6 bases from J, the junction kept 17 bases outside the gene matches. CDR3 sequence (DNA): TGTGCCAGCAGCCCCCACCCAAAAGGTAGACAGGGGTCTGAAGCTTTCTTT. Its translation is CASSPHPKGRQGSEAFF.

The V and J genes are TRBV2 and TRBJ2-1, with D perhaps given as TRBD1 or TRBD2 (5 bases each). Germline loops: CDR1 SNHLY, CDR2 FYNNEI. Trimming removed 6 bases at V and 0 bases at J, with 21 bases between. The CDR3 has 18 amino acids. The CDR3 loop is CASRGPRATRNSYNEQFF. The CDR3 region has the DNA TGTGCCAGCAGGGGACCTAGGGCGACACGTAACTCCTACAATGAGCAGTTCTTC.